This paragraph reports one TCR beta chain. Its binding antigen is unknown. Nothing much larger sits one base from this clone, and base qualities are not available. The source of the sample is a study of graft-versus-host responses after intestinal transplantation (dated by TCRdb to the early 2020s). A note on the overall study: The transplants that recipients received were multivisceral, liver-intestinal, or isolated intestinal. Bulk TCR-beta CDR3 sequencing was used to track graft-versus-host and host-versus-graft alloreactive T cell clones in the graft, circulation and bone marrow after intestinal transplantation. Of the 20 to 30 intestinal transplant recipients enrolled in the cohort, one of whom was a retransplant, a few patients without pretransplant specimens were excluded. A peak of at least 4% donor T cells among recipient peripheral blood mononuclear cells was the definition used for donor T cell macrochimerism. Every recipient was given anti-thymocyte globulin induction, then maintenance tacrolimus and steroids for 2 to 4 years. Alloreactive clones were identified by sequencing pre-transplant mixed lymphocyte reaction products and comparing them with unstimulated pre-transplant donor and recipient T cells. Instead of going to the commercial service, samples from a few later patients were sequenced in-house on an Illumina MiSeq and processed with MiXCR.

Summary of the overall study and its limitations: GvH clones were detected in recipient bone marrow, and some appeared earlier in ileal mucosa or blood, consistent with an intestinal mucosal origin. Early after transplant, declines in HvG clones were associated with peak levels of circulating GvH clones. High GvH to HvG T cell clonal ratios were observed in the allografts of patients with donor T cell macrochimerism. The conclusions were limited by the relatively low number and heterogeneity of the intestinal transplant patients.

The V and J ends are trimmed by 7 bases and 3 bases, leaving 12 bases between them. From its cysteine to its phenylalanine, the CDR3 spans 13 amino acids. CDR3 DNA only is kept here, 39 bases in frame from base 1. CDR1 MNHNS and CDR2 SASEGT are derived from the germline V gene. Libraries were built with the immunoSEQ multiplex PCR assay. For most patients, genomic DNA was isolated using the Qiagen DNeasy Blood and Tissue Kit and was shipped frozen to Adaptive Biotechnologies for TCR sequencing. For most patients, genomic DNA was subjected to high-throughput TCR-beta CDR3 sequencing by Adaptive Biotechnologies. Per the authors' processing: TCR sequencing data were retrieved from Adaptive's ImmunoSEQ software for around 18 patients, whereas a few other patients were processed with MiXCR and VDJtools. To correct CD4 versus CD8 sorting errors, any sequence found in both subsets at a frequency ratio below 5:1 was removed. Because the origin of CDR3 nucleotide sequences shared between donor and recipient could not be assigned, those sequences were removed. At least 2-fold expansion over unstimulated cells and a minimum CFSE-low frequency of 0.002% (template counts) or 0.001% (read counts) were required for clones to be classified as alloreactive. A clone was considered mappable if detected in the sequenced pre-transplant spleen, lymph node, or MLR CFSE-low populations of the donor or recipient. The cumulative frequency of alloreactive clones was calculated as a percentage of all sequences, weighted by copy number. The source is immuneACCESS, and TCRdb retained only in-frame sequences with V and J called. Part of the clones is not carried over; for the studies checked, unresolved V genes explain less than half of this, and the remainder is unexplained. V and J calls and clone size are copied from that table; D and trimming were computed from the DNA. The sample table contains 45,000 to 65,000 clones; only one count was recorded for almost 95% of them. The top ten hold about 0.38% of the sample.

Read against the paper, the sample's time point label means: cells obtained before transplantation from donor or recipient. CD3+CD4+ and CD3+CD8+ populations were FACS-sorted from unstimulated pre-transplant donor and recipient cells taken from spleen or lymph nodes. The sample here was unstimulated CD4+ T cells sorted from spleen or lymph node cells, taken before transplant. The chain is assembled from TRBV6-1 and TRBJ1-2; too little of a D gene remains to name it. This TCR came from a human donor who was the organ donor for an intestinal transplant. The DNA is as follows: TGTGCCAGCACCTGGGAGCGGGACTATGGCTACACCTTC. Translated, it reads CASTWERDYGYTF.